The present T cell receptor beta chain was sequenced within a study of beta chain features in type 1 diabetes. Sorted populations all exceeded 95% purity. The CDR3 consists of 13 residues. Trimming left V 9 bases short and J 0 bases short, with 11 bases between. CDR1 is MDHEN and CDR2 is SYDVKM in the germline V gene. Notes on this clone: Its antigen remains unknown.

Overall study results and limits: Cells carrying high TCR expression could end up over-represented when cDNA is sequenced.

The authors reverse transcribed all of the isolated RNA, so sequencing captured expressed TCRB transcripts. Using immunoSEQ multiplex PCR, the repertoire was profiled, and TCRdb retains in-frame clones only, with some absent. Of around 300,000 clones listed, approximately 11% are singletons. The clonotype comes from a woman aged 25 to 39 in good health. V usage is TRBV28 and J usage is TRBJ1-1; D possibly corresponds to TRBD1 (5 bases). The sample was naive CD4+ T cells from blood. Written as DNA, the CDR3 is TGTGCCAGTCGTGGGGCCTTGAACACTGAAGCTTTCTTT. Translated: CASRGALNTEAFF.